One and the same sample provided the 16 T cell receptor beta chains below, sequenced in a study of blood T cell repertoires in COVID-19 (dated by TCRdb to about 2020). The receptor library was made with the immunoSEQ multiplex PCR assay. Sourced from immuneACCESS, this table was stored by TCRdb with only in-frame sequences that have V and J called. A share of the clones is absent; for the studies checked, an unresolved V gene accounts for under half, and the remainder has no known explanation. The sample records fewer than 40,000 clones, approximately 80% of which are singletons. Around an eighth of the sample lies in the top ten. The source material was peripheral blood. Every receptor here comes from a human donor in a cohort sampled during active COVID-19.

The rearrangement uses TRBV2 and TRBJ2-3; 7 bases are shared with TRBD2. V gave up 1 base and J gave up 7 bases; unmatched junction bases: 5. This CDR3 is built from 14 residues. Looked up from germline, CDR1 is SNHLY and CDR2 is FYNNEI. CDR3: CASSEGPAGYTQYF. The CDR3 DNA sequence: TGTGCCAGCAGTGAAGGGCCAGCGGGGTATACGCAGTATTTT.

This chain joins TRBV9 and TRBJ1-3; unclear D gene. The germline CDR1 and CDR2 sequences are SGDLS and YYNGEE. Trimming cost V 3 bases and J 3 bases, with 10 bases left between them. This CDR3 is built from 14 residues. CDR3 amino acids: CASSAGEDGNTIYF. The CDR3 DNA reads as TGTGCCAGCAGCGCGGGAGAGGATGGAAACACCATATATTTT.

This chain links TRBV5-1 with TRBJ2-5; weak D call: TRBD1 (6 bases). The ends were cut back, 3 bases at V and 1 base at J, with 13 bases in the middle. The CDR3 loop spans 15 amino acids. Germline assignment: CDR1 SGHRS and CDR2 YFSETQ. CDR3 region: CASSSGVQGQETQYF. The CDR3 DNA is TGCGCCAGCAGCTCAGGGGTACAGGGCCAAGAGACCCAGTACTTC.

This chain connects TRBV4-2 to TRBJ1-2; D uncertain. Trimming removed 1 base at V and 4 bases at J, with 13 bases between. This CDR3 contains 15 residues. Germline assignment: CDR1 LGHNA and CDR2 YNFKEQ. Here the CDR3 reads CASSQGEGSGYGYTF. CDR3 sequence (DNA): TGTGCCAGCAGCCAAGGCGAGGGAAGCGGCTATGGCTACACCTTC.

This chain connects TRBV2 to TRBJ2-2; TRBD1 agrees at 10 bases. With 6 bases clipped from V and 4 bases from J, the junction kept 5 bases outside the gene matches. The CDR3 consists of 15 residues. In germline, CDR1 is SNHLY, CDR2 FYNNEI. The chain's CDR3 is CASRTGTGVTGELFF. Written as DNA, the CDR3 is TGTGCCAGCAGGACCGGGACAGGGGTCACCGGGGAGCTGTTTTTT.

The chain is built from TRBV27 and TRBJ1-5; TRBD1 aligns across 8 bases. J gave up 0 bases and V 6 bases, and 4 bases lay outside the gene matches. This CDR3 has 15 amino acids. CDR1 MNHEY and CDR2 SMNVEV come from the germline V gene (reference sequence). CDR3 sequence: CASSRQGNSNQPQHF. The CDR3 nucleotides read TGTGCCAGCAGCCGACAGGGGAATAGCAATCAGCCCCAGCATTTT.

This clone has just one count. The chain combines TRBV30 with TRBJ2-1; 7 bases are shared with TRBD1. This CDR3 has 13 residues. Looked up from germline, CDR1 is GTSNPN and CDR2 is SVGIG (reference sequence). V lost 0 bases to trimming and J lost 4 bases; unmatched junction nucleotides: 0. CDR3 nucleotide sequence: TGTGCCTGGAGTGTACAGGGGTACAATGAGCAGTTCTTC. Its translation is CAWSVQGYNEQFF.

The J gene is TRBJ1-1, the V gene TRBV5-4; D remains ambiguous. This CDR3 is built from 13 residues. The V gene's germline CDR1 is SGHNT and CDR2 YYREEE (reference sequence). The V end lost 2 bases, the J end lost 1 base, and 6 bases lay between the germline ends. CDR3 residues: CASSLQQNTEAFF. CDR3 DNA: TGTGCCAGCAGCTTACAGCAGAACACTGAAGCTTTCTTT.

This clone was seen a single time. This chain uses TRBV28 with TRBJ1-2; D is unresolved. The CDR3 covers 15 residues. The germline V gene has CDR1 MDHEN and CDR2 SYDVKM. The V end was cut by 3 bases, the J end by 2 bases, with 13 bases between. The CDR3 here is CASSLGVPTNYGYTF. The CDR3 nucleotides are TGTGCCAGCAGTTTGGGCGTCCCAACCAACTATGGCTACACCTTC.

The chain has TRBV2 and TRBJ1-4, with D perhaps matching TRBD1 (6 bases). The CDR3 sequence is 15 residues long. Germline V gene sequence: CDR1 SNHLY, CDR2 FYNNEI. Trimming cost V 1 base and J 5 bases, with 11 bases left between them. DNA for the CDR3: TGTGCCAGCAGTGAAGGGACAGTACTGAATGAAAAACTGTTTTTT. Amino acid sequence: CASSEGTVLNEKLFF.

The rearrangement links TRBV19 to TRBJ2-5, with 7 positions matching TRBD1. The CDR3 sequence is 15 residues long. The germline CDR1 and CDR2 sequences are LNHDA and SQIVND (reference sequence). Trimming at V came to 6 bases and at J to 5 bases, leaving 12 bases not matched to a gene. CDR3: CASSLYGTVGETQYF. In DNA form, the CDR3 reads TGTGCCAGTAGCCTCTATGGGACAGTGGGGGAGACCCAGTACTTC.

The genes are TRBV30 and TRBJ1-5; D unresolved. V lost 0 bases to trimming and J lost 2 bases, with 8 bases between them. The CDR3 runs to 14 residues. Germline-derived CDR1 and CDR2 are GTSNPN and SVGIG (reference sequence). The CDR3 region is CAWSVPGGNQPQHF. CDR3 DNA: TGTGCCTGGAGTGTACCGGGTGGCAATCAGCCCCAGCATTTT.

This chain's CDR3 is CASSQALGGARSEQFF. The CDR3 DNA sequence: TGTGCCAGCAGCCAGGCATTGGGGGGGGCGCGTAGTGAGCAGTTCTTC. The rearrangement joins TRBV14 to TRBJ2-1; D is possibly TRBD2 (7 bases). Germline V gene sequence: CDR1 SGHDN, CDR2 FVKESK. This CDR3 region has 16 residues. The V and J ends lost 3 bases and 9 bases respectively, with 21 bases between them. Full variable domain (outside the CDR3, taken from reference TRBV14 and TRBJ2-1): EAGVTQFPSHSVIEKGQTVTLRCDPISGHDNLYWYRRVMGKEIKFLLHFVKESKQDESGMPNNRFLAERTGGTYSTLKVQPAELEDSGVYFCASSQALGGARSEQFFGPGTRLTVL.

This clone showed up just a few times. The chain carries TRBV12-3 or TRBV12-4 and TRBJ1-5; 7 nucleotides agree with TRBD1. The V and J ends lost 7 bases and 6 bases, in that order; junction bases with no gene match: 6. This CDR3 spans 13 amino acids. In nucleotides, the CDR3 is TGTGCCAGCATGGCGACAGGGATTCAGCCCCAGCATTTT. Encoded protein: CASMATGIQPQHF.

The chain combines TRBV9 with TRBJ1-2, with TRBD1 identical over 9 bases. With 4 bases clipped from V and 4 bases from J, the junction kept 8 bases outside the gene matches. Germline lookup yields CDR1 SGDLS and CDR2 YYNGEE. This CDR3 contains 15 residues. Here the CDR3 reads CASSPRQGVGYGYTF. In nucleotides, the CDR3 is TGTGCCAGCAGCCCACGACAGGGGGTGGGCTATGGCTACACCTTC.

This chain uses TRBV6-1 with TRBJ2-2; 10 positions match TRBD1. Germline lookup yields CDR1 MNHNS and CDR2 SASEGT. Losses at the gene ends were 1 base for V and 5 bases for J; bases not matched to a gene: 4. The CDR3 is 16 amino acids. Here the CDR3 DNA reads TGTGCCAGCAGTGAAGTCCCGGGACAGGGGACCGGGGAGCTGTTTTTT. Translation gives CASSEVPGQGTGELFF.